This T cell receptor (beta chain) was identified during a study of blood T cell repertoires in COVID-19. Study-wide background: T cells, B-cell-depleted T cells, or PBMCs provided the cDNA or gDNA that served as material.

Per the authors' pipeline: It was from reference gene primer amplification that nucleated cell counts were estimated. Only in-frame clones appear in the TCRdb table, and some are missing; sequencing was by immunoSEQ multiplex PCR. V and J calls and clone size follow that table, whereas D and trimming were derived from the DNA. The data contain around 200,000 clones, around 85% of them seen just once; the ten biggest clones take up 15% to 20%. V lost 1 base, J lost 5 bases, and 4 bases stayed unmatched. The CDR3 contains 14 residues. Germline-derived CDR1 and CDR2 are SGHNT and YYREEE (reference sequence).

The sequencing input was peripheral blood. This chain connects TRBV5-4 to TRBJ2-5, with TRBD2 matching 8 bases. The source is a person aged 65 to 85 with COVID-19, enrolled during active disease. The CDR3 region is CASSLPGGSETQYF. CDR3 DNA: TGTGCCAGCAGCTTGCCGGGGGGGAGTGAGACCCAGTACTTC.